A selection of T cell receptor beta chains follows, all from one sample in a study of T cell changes during pregnancy in multiple sclerosis. Profiling relied on immunoSEQ multiplex PCR, and the TCRdb table lists in-frame clones only, not all of them. Of some 30,000 clones detected, around nine tenths appear once; the ten largest clones hold around 4.5%. The specimen was CD8+ T cells from peripheral blood mononuclear cells, collected in the second trimester of pregnancy. These receptors all stem from a female donor with multiple sclerosis, enrolled in a pregnancy study. Both conserved end residues are part of each CDR3. The order of the fields is J gene, V gene, clone size, D gene, CDR3 protein, CDR3 DNA. The D gene is left open where the match is weak. Part of the rows lack a size; the others show once, few, many or a class for expanded clones.

>TRBJ2-1|TRBV6-1|NA|TRBD2
CASRPGTSGDEQFF
TGTGCCAGCAGACCCGGGACTAGCGGAGATGAGCAGTTCTTC
>TRBJ1-3|TRBV18|NA|NA
CASSPTGTGNTIYF
TGTGCCAGCTCACCCACAGGGACGGGAAACACCATATATTTT
>TRBJ2-1|TRBV28|NA|TRBD2
CASSFRGLAGFNEQFF
TGTGCCAGCAGTTTCAGGGGACTAGCGGGATTTAATGAGCAGTTCTTC
>TRBJ1-5|TRBV6-4|NA|NA
CASSEDPGVSQPQHF
TGTGCCAGCAGTGAAGATCCGGGGGTCTCACAGCCCCAGCATTTT
>TRBJ1-2|TRBV10-3|NA|TRBD1
CAMKPGQGYGYTF
TGTGCCATGAAACCGGGACAGGGTTATGGCTACACCTTC
>TRBJ2-7|TRBV19|NA|TRBD1
CASTPGTGGYEQYF
TGTGCCAGTACCCCCGGGACAGGGGGATACGAGCAGTACTTC
>TRBJ1-1|TRBV28|NA|NA
CASGPLTNYLNTEAFF
TGTGCCAGCGGTCCCCTAACCAACTATCTGAACACTGAAGCTTTCTTT
>TRBJ2-7|TRBV5-1|NA|TRBD2
CASSTRTSGRNSSYEQYF
TGCGCCAGCAGCACCAGGACTAGCGGGAGGAACAGCTCCTACGAGCAGTACTTC
>TRBJ2-3|TRBV2|once|TRBD2
CASSEEQAGADTQYF
TGTGCCAGCAGTGAAGAACAGGCGGGGGCAGATACGCAGTATTTT
>TRBJ2-1|TRBV2|NA|TRBD2
CASSGKRELGDEQFF
TGTGCCAGCAGTGGCAAGCGGGAGTTAGGCGATGAGCAGTTCTTC
>TRBJ2-7|TRBV7-9|NA|NA
CASSSYEQYF
TGTGCCAGCAGCTCGTACGAGCAGTACTTC
>TRBJ1-1|TRBV5-1|few|NA
CASSSFQGLEAFF
TGCGCCAGCAGCTCGTTTCAGGGATTGGAAGCTTTCTTT
>TRBJ1-5|TRBV28|few|NA
CASSFSGEVKPQHF
TGTGCCAGCAGTTTTTCCGGGGAAGTCAAGCCCCAGCATTTT
>TRBJ1-2|TRBV6-4|NA|TRBD1
CASSDVAGTGDTYGYTF
TGTGCCAGCAGTGACGTTGCCGGGACAGGGGACACCTATGGCTACACCTTC
>TRBJ2-1|TRBV9|NA|TRBD2
CASSPEGLAGNNEQFF
TGTGCCAGCAGCCCCGAGGGACTAGCGGGCAACAATGAGCAGTTCTTC
>TRBJ1-1|TRBV30|NA|NA
CAWVGLGTEHTEAFF
TGTGCCTGGGTCGGGCTTGGGACTGAGCACACTGAAGCTTTCTTT
>TRBJ2-5|TRBV5-1|NA|NA
CASKEGLETQYF
TGCGCCAGCAAGGAGGGCCTGGAGACCCAGTACTTC
>TRBJ2-5|TRBV4-1|NA|NA
CASSQDWGTQETQYF
TGCGCCAGCAGCCAAGATTGGGGGACACAAGAGACCCAGTACTTC
>TRBJ2-7|TRBV6-1|NA|TRBD1
CATKSRDSYEQYF
TGTGCCACCAAATCCCGGGACAGCTACGAGCAGTACTTC
>TRBJ1-5|TRBV5-5|NA|NA
CASSLDSIFIDNQPQHF
TGTGCCAGCAGCTTGGACTCTATCTTTATTGACAATCAGCCCCAGCATTTT
>TRBJ2-5|TRBV5-4|NA|NA
CASSRTGQETQYF
TGTGCCAGCAGTCGAACAGGGCAAGAGACCCAGTACTTC
>TRBJ1-2|TRBV5-1|NA|NA
CASSLFRAGYGYTF
TGCGCCAGCAGCTTGTTCAGGGCCGGCTATGGCTACACCTTC
>TRBJ2-7|TRBV5-1|NA|TRBD1
CASSYPSDRGRGYEQYF
TGCGCCAGCAGCTACCCCTCCGACAGGGGGCGAGGGTACGAGCAGTACTTC
>TRBJ2-5|TRBV7-9|NA|NA
CASSLVEWSREQETQYF
TGTGCCAGCAGCTTAGTCGAGTGGAGTAGAGAACAAGAGACCCAGTACTTC
>TRBJ2-3|TRBV6-6|NA|TRBD2
CASRKTSTKVNTQYF
TGTGCCAGCAGAAAGACTAGCACGAAAGTAAATACGCAGTATTTT
>TRBJ2-1|TRBV27|NA|TRBD2
CASCPSRGLDNEQFF
TGTGCCAGCTGCCCCTCCCGGGGACTAGACAATGAGCAGTTCTTC
>TRBJ1-1|TRBV6-6|NA|NA
CASSSQTGPKNTEAFF
TGTGCCAGCAGTTCTCAGACAGGCCCTAAGAACACTGAAGCTTTCTTT
>TRBJ2-1|TRBV27|NA|TRBD2
CASSFLISGRDEQFF
TGTGCCAGCAGTTTCCTCATTAGCGGGAGGGATGAGCAGTTCTTC
>TRBJ1-2|TRBV2|NA|NA
CASSEARDREWGDGYTF
TGTGCCAGCAGTGAAGCAAGGGACCGAGAATGGGGGGATGGCTACACCTTC
>TRBJ2-5|TRBV6-5|NA|NA
CASTPEGVGETQYF
TGTGCCAGCACCCCCGAGGGAGTAGGAGAGACCCAGTACTTC
>TRBJ1-1|TRBV13|NA|TRBD1
CASSFLGTGGITEAFF
TGTGCCAGCAGCTTCCTGGGGACAGGGGGAATCACTGAAGCTTTCTTT
>TRBJ2-5|TRBV7-7|NA|TRBD2
CASSLAPAGVQETQYF
TGTGCTAGCAGCTTAGCCCCAGCGGGAGTCCAAGAGACCCAGTACTTC
>TRBJ2-2|TRBV11-2|NA|NA
CASKITGELFF
TGTGCCAGCAAAATAACCGGGGAGCTGTTTTTT
>TRBJ2-1|TRBV6-1|NA|TRBD2
CASSQGAGERNEQFF
TGTGCCAGCAGTCAGGGAGCGGGAGAACGGAATGAGCAGTTCTTC
>TRBJ2-7|TRBV2|once|TRBD1
CASSRMPGQGADAYEQYF
TGTGCCAGCAGTAGAATGCCGGGACAGGGGGCGGACGCCTACGAGCAGTACTTC
>TRBJ2-7|TRBV30|once|NA
CAWSVAQGQLYEQYF
TGTGCCTGGAGTGTAGCCCAGGGCCAACTCTACGAGCAGTACTTC
>TRBJ2-1|TRBV5-1|NA|TRBD2
CASSLSGSHEQFF
TGCGCCAGCAGCTTGAGCGGGAGCCATGAGCAGTTCTTC
>TRBJ2-4|TRBV4-1|NA|TRBD1
CASSPIAGQGRNIQYF
TGCGCCAGCAGCCCGATCGCGGGACAGGGTAGGAACATTCAGTACTTC
>TRBJ2-7|TRBV11-2|NA|TRBD2
CASVPGTSLYEQYF
TGTGCCAGCGTCCCAGGGACTAGTCTCTACGAGCAGTACTTC
>TRBJ2-2|TRBV28|NA|NA
CASSSFLRLTTNTGELFF
TGTGCCAGCAGTTCCTTTCTTCGACTGACTACGAACACCGGGGAGCTGTTTTTT